These 31 T cell receptor beta chains share one sample of origin, sequenced in a study of cytomegalovirus exposure and HLA in healthy donors. The PCR made use of 60 Vbeta and 13 Jbeta primers. Only in-frame clones appear in the TCRdb table, and some are missing; sequencing was by immunoSEQ multiplex PCR. The data contain some 180,000 clones, roughly 72% of them singletons. The sample was PBMCs. These receptors came from a man aged 25-40 years in good health and CMV-seronegative.

The chain recombines TRBV4-1 with TRBJ2-7, with 8 bases lining up with TRBD2. The CDR3 covers 16 residues. The V gene's germline CDR1 is MGHRA and CDR2 YSYEKL. The V segment lost 3 bases and the J segment 1 base; nucleotides outside the gene matches: 8. CDR3 region: CASSHRAGGRSYEQYF. CDR3 DNA: TGCGCCAGCAGCCACAGGGCGGGGGGAAGGTCCTACGAGCAGTACTTC.

This chain links TRBV7-9 with TRBJ1-2, with D unclear. There are 14 residues in the CDR3. V lost 0 bases and J 4 bases, leaving 9 bases between the germline ends. Germline V gene lookup returns CDR1 SEHNR and CDR2 FQNEAQ (reference sequence). CDR3 DNA: TGTGCCAGCAGCTTAGCGTTAGGAGGCTATGGCTACACCTTC. Translated, it gives CASSLALGGYGYTF.

This chain connects TRBV2 to TRBJ2-7; 10 nucleotides agree with TRBD1. Germline-derived CDR1 and CDR2 are SNHLY and FYNNEI. J was trimmed by 4 bases and V by 7 bases; bases with no gene match: 10. There are 15 residues in the CDR3. The chain's CDR3 is CASIPSGTGAYEQYF. The CDR3 coding sequence is TGTGCCAGCATTCCGTCAGGGACAGGGGCTTACGAGCAGTACTTC.

The J gene is TRBJ2-2, the V gene TRBV5-1; 10 bases are a match to TRBD1. Per the germline V gene, CDR1 is SGHRS and CDR2 is YFSETQ. The junction had 4 bases not matched to a gene; V was cut back by 4 bases and J by 4 bases. The CDR3 is made up of 15 amino acids. The CDR3, as DNA: TGCGCCAGCAGCCTGGACAGGGGGACCACCGGGGAGCTGTTTTTT. Translation: CASSLDRGTTGELFF.

This clone was seen once. The chain couples TRBV25-1 to TRBJ1-1; D gene unclear. V lost 6 bases, J lost 4 bases, and 18 bases lay in between. Germline CDR1 MGHDK, CDR2 SYGVNS. This CDR3 is 15 amino acids long. CDR3 sequence: CASRVGGLGSTEAFF. CDR3 sequence (DNA): TGTGCCAGCAGGGTGGGCGGATTGGGGAGCACTGAAGCTTTCTTT.

Comment on this clone: One end of the junction varies from germline; a read error may be responsible. The J gene is TRBJ1-3, the V gene TRBV7-9, with D possibly matching TRBD1 (5 bases). This CDR3 contains 14 residues. Germline V lookup: CDR1 SEHNR, CDR2 FQNEAQ (reference sequence). The CDR3 loop reads CASSAAGGRLSLFF. The CDR3 bases are TGTGCCAGCAGCGCCGCGGGGGGACGCCTCTCCCTCTTTTTT.

The chain is built from TRBV7-3 and TRBJ2-1; 8 bases map to TRBD2. Trimming at V came to 1 base and at J to 7 bases, leaving 9 bases not matched to a gene. CDR1 and CDR2 from the germline V gene are SGHTA and FQGTGA. The CDR3 spans 16 residues. Written as DNA, the CDR3 is TGTGCCAGCAGCTTAAATTTAGCGGGAACAGCAAATGAGCAGTTCTTC. Translating gives CASSLNLAGTANEQFF.

The chain carries TRBV29-1 and TRBJ2-2, with D tentatively TRBD1 (5 bases). V lost 3 bases and J lost 7, with 12 bases in between. The CDR3 is made up of 13 amino acids. Germline CDR1 SQVTM, CDR2 ANQGSEA. CDR3 in DNA: TGCAGCGTTGATAGGCAGGGAAACGGGGAGCTGTTTTTT. This codes for CSVDRQGNGELFF.

V and J are TRBV10-2 and TRBJ2-7, with 11 bases identical to TRBD2. V gave up 4 bases and J gave up 0 bases; unmatched junction bases: 2. Germline lookup yields CDR1 WSHSY and CDR2 SAAADI. The CDR3 is made up of 15 amino acids. The CDR3 region has the DNA TGCGCCAGCAGTGGACTAGCGGGACTCTCCTACGAGCAGTACTTC. Translating it yields CASSGLAGLSYEQYF.

This clone was observed a handful of times. V usage is TRBV15 and J usage is TRBJ1-2; unclear D gene. Germline V gene sequence: CDR1 LNHNV, CDR2 YYDKDF (reference sequence). The V end was cut by 0 bases, the J end by 8 bases, with 13 bases between. The CDR3 runs 14 residues. The CDR3 sequence is CATSRDRGPRGYTF. The CDR3 nucleotides are TGTGCCACCAGCAGAGACAGAGGGCCCCGGGGCTACACCTTC.

The V gene is TRBV2, the J gene TRBJ1-2; TRBD1 might be the D (6 bases). Germline V gene sequence: CDR1 SNHLY, CDR2 FYNNEI. This CDR3 has 15 amino acids. The V end was cut by 8 bases, the J end by 0 bases, with 16 bases between. The DNA for the CDR3 is TGTGCCAGCGGGGGCCCCACAGCCTCTAACTATGGCTACACCTTC. It encodes CASGGPTASNYGYTF.

The V gene is TRBV4-2, the J gene TRBJ2-1; the D gene is possibly TRBD2 (6 bases). This CDR3 has 16 amino acids. Germline V gene lookup returns CDR1 LGHNA and CDR2 YNFKEQ. Trimming removed 3 bases from V and 5 bases from J, with 17 bases in between. CDR3 sequence reads: CASSQEPGLVNNEQFF. The CDR3, as DNA: TGTGCCAGCAGCCAGGAACCGGGACTGGTAAACAATGAGCAGTTCTTC.

This chain joins TRBV18 and TRBJ1-1, with 7 bases that match TRBD1. Germline values: CDR1 KGHSH, CDR2 LQKENI. The CDR3 length is 19 residues. After removal of 6 bases from V and 1 base from J, the junction contained 20 bases not matched to a gene. The CDR3 loop reads CASSHQGGGRGTANTEAFF. DNA for the CDR3: TGTGCCAGCTCTCACCAAGGAGGGGGCCGAGGAACGGCGAACACTGAAGCTTTCTTT.

A few counts support this clone. The chain recombines TRBV4-2 with TRBJ2-2; TRBD2 aligns across 12 bases. This CDR3 comprises 20 residues. Trimming removed 0 bases from V and 4 bases from J; junction bases left unmatched: 12. Germline CDR1 is LGHNA and CDR2 is YNFKEQ. The CDR3 protein is CASSQDRTFGLAGSTGELFF. CDR3 nucleotide sequence: TGTGCCAGCAGCCAAGATCGTACTTTTGGACTAGCGGGGAGCACCGGGGAGCTGTTTTTT.

This chain uses TRBV5-1 with TRBJ2-1; no clear D gene. Germline V gives CDR1 SGHRS, CDR2 YFSETQ. Trimming removed 0 bases from V and 2 bases from J, with 9 bases in between. The CDR3 contains 15 residues. The CDR3 spells CASSLATSTYNEQFF. The CDR3 DNA reads TGCGCCAGCAGCTTGGCCACATCCACCTACAATGAGCAGTTCTTC.

J is TRBJ2-1 and V is TRBV5-1; 7 nucleotides line up with TRBD1. The CDR3 runs 17 residues. With 2 bases clipped from V and 3 bases from J, the junction kept 11 bases outside the gene matches. CDR1 is SGHRS, CDR2 YFSETQ, per germline. In DNA form, the CDR3 reads TGCGCCAGCAGCTTAGCCCCCTCCGGGACAGTCTACAATGAGCAGTTCTTC. Encoded protein: CASSLAPSGTVYNEQFF.

This sequence joins TRBV10-2 and TRBJ1-5; TRBD1 is a possible D gene (6 bases). The germline V and J ends were trimmed by 6 bases and 0 bases, with 12 bases remaining between them. Germline loops: CDR1 WSHSY, CDR2 SAAADI. This CDR3 region has 15 residues. Written as DNA, the CDR3 is TGCGCCAGCAGGTTACAGGGTATTAGCAATCAGCCCCAGCATTTT. Its protein is CASRLQGISNQPQHF.

This sequence joins TRBV7-7 and TRBJ2-7, with 8 bases fitting TRBD2. CDR3 size: 15 residues. V shed 2 bases and J 5 bases; nucleotides not matched to a gene: 8. The germline gives CDR1 SSHAT, CDR2 FNYEAQ (reference sequence). The DNA of the CDR3 is TGTGCCAGCAGCTTACGAAGCGGGAGCGGTAACGAGCAGTACTTC. Protein: CASSLRSGSGNEQYF.

The rearrangement uses TRBV7-8 and TRBJ2-2; 7 bases line up with TRBD2. The V and J ends lost 2 bases and 6 bases, in that order; junction bases with no gene match: 9. There are 16 residues in the CDR3. Germline-derived CDR1 and CDR2 are SGHVS and FQNEAQ. CDR3 sequence reads: CASSLWGEGLSGELFF. CDR3 DNA: TGTGCCAGCAGCTTATGGGGGGAGGGCCTCTCCGGGGAGCTGTTTTTT.

This chain links TRBV9 with TRBJ2-3, with TRBD2 matching over 9 bases. The CDR3 has 16 amino acids. Looked up from germline, CDR1 is SGDLS and CDR2 is YYNGEE. The J segment lost 2 bases and the V segment lost 0 bases, leaving 4 bases of the junction unmatched. The CDR3 is CASSVESGRFTDTQYF. For the CDR3, the DNA is TGTGCCAGCAGCGTAGAGAGCGGGAGGTTCACAGATACGCAGTATTTT.

V and J are TRBV7-3 and TRBJ2-1; TRBD2 matches 8 bases. Germline V gene sequence: CDR1 SGHTA, CDR2 FQGTGA. Germline trimming cut 2 bases from V and 6 bases from J; bases unmatched to any gene: 6. The CDR3 consists of 15 residues. In DNA, the CDR3 is TGTGCCAGCAGCTTAGGACTAGCTAGAGCCAATGAGCAGTTCTTC. Its translation is CASSLGLARANEQFF.

This clone was recorded only once. J is TRBJ1-4 and V is TRBV7-9, with TRBD1 as a possible D gene (6 bases). The length of the CDR3 is 13 residues. Germline V gene lookup returns CDR1 SEHNR and CDR2 FQNEAQ (reference sequence). Trimming pared 3 bases from V and 7 bases from J, leaving 9 bases between. For the CDR3, the DNA is TGTGCCAGCAGCTTGCCGGACAGTGAAAAACTGTTTTTT. This codes for CASSLPDSEKLFF.

The rearrangement joins TRBV28 to TRBJ1-1; possibly TRBD1 for D (6 bases). Germline V gives CDR1 MDHEN, CDR2 SYDVKM. The CDR3 consists of 16 residues. V shed 6 bases and J shed 2 bases, with 19 bases lying between them. In DNA form, the CDR3 reads TGTGCCAGCAGCCGCCGGCCAGGGGAGGGAAACACTGAAGCTTTCTTT. It specifies CASSRRPGEGNTEAFF.

J is TRBJ1-2 and V is TRBV6-4; 7 bases are shared with TRBD1. Trimming at V came to 4 bases and at J to 8 bases, leaving 7 bases not matched to a gene. The CDR3 covers 13 residues. In germline, CDR1 is MRHNA, CDR2 SNTAGT. CDR3 coding DNA: TGTGCCAGCAGTGCGGTGACAGGGAGCGGCTACACCTTC. This translates into CASSAVTGSGYTF.

The rearrangement joins TRBV6-5 to TRBJ1-3; D may be TRBD1 (5 bases). Germline values: CDR1 MNHEY, CDR2 SVGAGI. The CDR3 is 16 amino acids. Trimming left V 0 bases short and J 0 bases short, with 9 bases between. CDR3 coding DNA: TGTGCCAGCAGTTACTCGACAGCAACCTCTGGAAACACCATATATTTT. Residues: CASSYSTATSGNTIYF.

V usage is TRBV28 and J usage is TRBJ2-3; D perhaps matches TRBD1 (6 bases). The germline V gene encodes CDR1 MDHEN and CDR2 SYDVKM. The V end was cut by 2 bases, the J end by 1 base, with 10 bases between. The CDR3 runs to 15 residues. The DNA of the CDR3 is TGTGCCAGCAGTTTAGAGGGGGTGGGCACAGATACGCAGTATTTT. Encoded protein: CASSLEGVGTDTQYF.

This clone came up a few times. At one boundary the junction diverges from the germline segment, which might be a read error. The chain couples TRBV28 to TRBJ1-2, with D tentatively TRBD1 (6 bases). Per germline, CDR1 MDHEN and CDR2 SYDVKM. The CDR3 runs 13 residues. Written as DNA, the CDR3 is TGTGCCAGCACTTTAGGACAGACCTATGGCTACACCTTC. It is translated as CASTLGQTYGYTF.

The CDR3 here is CASVEWREGTDTQYF. CDR3 coding DNA: TGTGCCAGCGTCGAGTGGCGGGAGGGCACAGATACGCAGTATTTT. This sequence joins TRBV28 and TRBJ2-3, with 8 positions matching TRBD2. The CDR3 runs to 15 residues. With 8 bases clipped from V and 1 base from J, the junction kept 8 bases outside the gene matches. Germline loops: CDR1 MDHEN, CDR2 SYDVKM.

This chain joins TRBV5-1 and TRBJ2-1, with 9 bases aligning to TRBD1. V shed 6 bases and J 4 bases; nucleotides not matched to a gene: 8. From germline, CDR1 is SGHRS and CDR2 YFSETQ. The CDR3 contains 15 residues. The chain's CDR3 is CASTARDREYNEQFF. CDR3 in DNA: TGCGCCAGCACGGCCCGGGACAGGGAATACAATGAGCAGTTCTTC.

This chain connects TRBV30 to TRBJ1-4; D uncertain. This CDR3 region has 13 residues. The germline gives CDR1 GTSNPN, CDR2 SVGIG (reference sequence). V lost 4 bases, J lost 6 bases, and 12 bases lay in between. The CDR3 bases are TGTGCCTGGACCAGGAGGGTGGATGAAAAACTGTTTTTT. The encoded protein is CAWTRRVDEKLFF. The variable domain in full, with the rest retrieved from reference TRBV30 and TRBJ1-4, is SQTIHQWPATLVQPVGSPLSLECTVEGTSNPNLYWYRQAAGRGLQLLFYSVGIGQISSEVPQNLSASRPQDRQFILSSKKLLLSDSGFYLCAWTRRVDEKLFFGSGTQLSVL.

The CDR3, as DNA: TGTGCCAGCAGTAAGACAGAGTCGGTGACACCCCTCCACTTT. Its translation is CASSKTESVTPLHF. The chain couples TRBV6-5 to TRBJ1-6; D might be TRBD1 (5 bases). Trimming left V 5 bases short and J 11 bases short, with 16 bases between. Germline assignment: CDR1 MNHEY and CDR2 SVGAGI. The CDR3 runs 14 residues.